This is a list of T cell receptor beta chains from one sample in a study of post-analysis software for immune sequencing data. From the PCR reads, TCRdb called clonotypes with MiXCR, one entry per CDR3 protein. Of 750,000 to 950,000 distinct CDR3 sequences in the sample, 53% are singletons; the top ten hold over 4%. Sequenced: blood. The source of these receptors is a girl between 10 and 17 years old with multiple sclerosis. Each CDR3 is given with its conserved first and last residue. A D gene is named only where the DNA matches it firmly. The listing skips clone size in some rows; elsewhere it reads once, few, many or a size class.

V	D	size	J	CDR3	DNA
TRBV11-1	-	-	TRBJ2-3	CASSLDTFYTDTQYF	TGTGCCAGCAGCTTAGACACCTTCTACACAGATACGCAGTATTTT
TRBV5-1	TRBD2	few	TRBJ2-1	CASSLGGAGGPSPNEQFF	TGCGCCAGCAGCTTGGGAGGAGCGGGAGGGCCCTCTCCCAATGAGCAGTTCTTC
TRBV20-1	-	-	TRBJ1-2	CSARDSLGEPNYGYTF	TGCAGTGCTAGGGATAGCTTGGGGGAGCCTAACTATGGCTACACCTTC
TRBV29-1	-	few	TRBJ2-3	CSVAEATTSTDTQYF	TGCAGCGTTGCTGAGGCTACCACTAGCACAGATACGCAGTATTTT
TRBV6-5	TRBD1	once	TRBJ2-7	CPGTASYEQYF	TGTCCCGGGACAGCAAGCTACGAGCAGTACTTC
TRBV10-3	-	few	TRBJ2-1	CAISESGGTLSYNEQFF	TGTGCCATCAGTGAGTCCGGTGGGACGCTGTCCTACAATGAGCAGTTCTTC
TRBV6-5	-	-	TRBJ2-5	CASSYRGGGGYQETQYF	TGTGCCAGCAGTTACCGAGGGGGAGGGGGGTACCAAGAGACCCAGTACTTC
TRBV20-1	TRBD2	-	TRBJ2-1	CSARAPGGRGANEQFF	TGCAGTGCTAGAGCCCCGGGGGGGCGAGGGGCCAATGAGCAGTTCTTC
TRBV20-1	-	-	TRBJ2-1	CSARPTGLVVVSEQFF	TGCAGTGCTAGACCTACGGGACTGGTAGTGGTTAGTGAGCAGTTCTTC
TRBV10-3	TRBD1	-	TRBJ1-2	CAISEDRGGYGYTF	TGTGCCATCAGTGAGGACAGGGGGGGCTATGGCTACACCTTC
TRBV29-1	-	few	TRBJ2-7	CSVGPSGTATYEQYF	TGCAGCGTTGGGCCCTCCGGGACCGCAACCTACGAGCAGTACTTC
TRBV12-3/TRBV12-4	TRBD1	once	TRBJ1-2	CASSFRQTGGDGYTF	TGTGCCAGCAGTTTTCGACAGACAGGGGGAGATGGCTACACCTTC
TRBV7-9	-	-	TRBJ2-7	CASSQDGSPYEQYF	TGTGCCAGCAGTCAAGATGGGTCCCCCTACGAGCAGTACTTC
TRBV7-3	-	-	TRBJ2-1	CASNLLRGTYNEQFF	TGTGCCAGCAACTTACTACGGGGGACCTACAATGAGCAGTTCTTC
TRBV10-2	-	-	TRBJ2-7	CASSELSIVSYEQYF	TGCGCCAGCAGTGAGCTGTCCATCGTCTCCTACGAGCAGTACTTC
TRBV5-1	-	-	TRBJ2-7	CASSPPGSSSYEQYF	TGCGCCAGCAGCCCCCCGGGCAGCTCTTCCTACGAGCAGTACTTC
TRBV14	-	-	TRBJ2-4	CASSQLDRREGKAKNIQYF	TGTGCCAGCAGCCAACTGGACAGAAGAGAGGGAAAAGCCAAAAACATTCAGTACTTC
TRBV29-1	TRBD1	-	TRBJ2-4	CSVTGTGGVKNIQYF	TGCAGCGTTACCGGGACAGGGGGCGTCAAAAACATTCAGTACTTC
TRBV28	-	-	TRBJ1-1	CASILRTEAFF	TGTGCCAGCATCCTAAGAACTGAAGCTTTCTTT
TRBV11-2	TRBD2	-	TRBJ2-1	CASSPRPGGTSGYNEQFF	TGTGCCAGCAGCCCCCGACCGGGCGGGACTAGCGGTTACAATGAGCAGTTCTTC
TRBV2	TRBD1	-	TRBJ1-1	CATAPDRDTEAFF	TGTGCCACCGCACCGGACAGGGACACTGAAGCTTTCTTT
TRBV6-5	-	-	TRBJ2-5	CASTSREWTAQETQYF	TGTGCCAGCACGAGTCGTGAGTGGACAGCTCAAGAGACCCAGTACTTC
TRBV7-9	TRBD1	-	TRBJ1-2	CASSYRDSLRYTF	TGTGCCAGCAGCTACCGGGACAGCCTGAGGTACACCTTC
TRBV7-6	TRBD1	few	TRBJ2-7	CASSLTGGWEYEQYF	TGTGCCAGCAGCTTAACAGGGGGCTGGGAGTACGAGCAGTACTTC
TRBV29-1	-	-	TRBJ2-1	CSVEDWAGGPNSYNEQFF	TGCAGCGTTGAAGATTGGGCTGGGGGGCCTAATTCCTACAATGAGCAGTTCTTC
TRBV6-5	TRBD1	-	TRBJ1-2	CASSFRTGDRGYTF	TGTGCCAGCAGTTTCCGGACAGGGGACCGTGGCTACACCTTC
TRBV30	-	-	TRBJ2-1	CAWSEPAKQFF	TGTGCCTGGAGTGAACCCGCTAAGCAGTTCTTC
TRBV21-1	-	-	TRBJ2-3	CASSKRSPTASTDTQYF	TGTGCCAGCAGCAAAAGGTCGCCGACGGCTAGCACAGATACGCAGTATTTT
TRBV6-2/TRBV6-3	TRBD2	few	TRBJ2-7	CASSYPGTSGSPSSYEQYF	TGTGCCAGCAGTTACCCCGGGACTAGCGGGAGCCCTTCTTCCTACGAGCAGTACTTC
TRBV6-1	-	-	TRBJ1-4	CASSLTGSSTNEKLFF	TGTGCCAGCAGTTTGACAGGATCTTCGACTAATGAAAAACTGTTTTTT
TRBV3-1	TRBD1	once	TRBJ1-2	CASSRTGGGDGYTF	TGTGCCAGCAGCCGGACAGGGGGAGGAGATGGCTACACCTTC
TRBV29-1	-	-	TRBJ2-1	CSAGGGVTYNEQFF	TGCAGCGCCGGAGGCGGGGTAACCTACAATGAGCAGTTCTTC
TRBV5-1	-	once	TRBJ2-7	CASSLGQSSYNEQYF	TGCGCCAGCAGCCTGGGACAAAGCTCCTACAATGAGCAGTACTTC